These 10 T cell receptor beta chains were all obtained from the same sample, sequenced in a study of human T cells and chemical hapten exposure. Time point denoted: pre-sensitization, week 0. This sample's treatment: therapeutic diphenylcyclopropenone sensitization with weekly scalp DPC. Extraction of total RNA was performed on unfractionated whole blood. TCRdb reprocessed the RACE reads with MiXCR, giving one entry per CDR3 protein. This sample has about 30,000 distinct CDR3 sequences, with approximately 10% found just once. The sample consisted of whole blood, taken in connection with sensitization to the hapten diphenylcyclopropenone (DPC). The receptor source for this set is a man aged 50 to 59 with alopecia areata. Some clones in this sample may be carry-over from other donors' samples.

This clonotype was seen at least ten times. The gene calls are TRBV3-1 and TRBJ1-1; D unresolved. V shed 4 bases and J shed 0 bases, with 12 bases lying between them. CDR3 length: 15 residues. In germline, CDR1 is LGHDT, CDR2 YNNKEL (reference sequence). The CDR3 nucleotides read TGTGCCAGCAGCCCAGGCGGCACGATGAACACTGAAGCTTTCTTT. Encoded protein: CASSPGGTMNTEAFF.

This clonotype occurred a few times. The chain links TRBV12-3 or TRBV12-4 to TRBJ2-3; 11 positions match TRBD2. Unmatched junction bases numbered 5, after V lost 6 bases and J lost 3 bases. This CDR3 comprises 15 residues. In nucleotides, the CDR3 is TGTGCCAGCAGCTGGACTAGCGGGCCTACAGATACGCAGTATTTT. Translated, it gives CASSWTSGPTDTQYF.

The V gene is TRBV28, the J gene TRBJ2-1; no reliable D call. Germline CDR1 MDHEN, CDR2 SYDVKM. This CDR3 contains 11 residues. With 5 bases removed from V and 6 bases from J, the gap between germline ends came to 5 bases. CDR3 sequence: CASSPLNEQFF. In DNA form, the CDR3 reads TGTGCCAGCAGTCCCCTCAATGAGCAGTTCTTC. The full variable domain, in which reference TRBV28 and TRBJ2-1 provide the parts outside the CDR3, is DVKVTQSSRYLVKRTGEKVFLECVQDMDHENMFWYRQDPGLGLRLIYFSYDVKMKEKGDIPEGYSVSREKKERFSLILESASTNQTSMYLCASSPLNEQFFGPGTRLTVL.

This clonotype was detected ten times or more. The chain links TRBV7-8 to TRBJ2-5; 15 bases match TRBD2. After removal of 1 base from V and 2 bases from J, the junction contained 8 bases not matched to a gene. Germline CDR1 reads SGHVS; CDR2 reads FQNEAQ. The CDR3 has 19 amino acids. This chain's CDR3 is CASSLGVGTSGRTQETQYF. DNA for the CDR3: TGTGCCAGCAGCTTAGGGGTCGGGACTAGCGGGAGGACGCAAGAGACCCAGTACTTC.

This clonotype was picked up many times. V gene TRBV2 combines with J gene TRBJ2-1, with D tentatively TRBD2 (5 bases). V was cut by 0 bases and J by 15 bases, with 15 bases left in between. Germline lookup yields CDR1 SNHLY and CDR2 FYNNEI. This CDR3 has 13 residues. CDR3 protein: CASSEAEGLMRFF. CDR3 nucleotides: TGTGCCAGCAGTGAAGCTGAGGGCCTAATGAGGTTCTTC. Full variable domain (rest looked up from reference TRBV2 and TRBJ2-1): EPEVTQTPSHQVTQMGQEVILRCVPISNHLYFYWYRQILGQKVEFLVSFYNNEISEKSEIFDDQFSVERPDGSNFTLKIRSTKLEDSAMYFCASSEAEGLMRFFGPGTRLTVL.

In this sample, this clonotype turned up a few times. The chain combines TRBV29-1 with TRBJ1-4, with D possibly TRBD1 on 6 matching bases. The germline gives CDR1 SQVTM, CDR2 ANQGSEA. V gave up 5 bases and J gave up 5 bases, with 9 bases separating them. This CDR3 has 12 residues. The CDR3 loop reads CSVQGTNEKLFF. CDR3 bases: TGCAGCGTTCAGGGGACGAATGAAAAACTGTTTTTT.

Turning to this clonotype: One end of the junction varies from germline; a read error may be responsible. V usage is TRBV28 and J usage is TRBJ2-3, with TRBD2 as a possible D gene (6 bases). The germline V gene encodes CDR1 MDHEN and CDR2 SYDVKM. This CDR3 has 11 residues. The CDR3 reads CAISQAGGQYF. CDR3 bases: TGTGCCATCAGTCAAGCCGGGGGGCAGTATTTT.

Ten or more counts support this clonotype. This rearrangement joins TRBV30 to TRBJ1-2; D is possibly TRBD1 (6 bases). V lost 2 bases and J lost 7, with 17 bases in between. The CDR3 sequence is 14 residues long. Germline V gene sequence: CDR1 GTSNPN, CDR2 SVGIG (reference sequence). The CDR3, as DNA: TGTGCCTGGAGTCTCATCGGGGGCTTTGGTGGCTACACCTTC. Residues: CAWSLIGGFGGYTF.

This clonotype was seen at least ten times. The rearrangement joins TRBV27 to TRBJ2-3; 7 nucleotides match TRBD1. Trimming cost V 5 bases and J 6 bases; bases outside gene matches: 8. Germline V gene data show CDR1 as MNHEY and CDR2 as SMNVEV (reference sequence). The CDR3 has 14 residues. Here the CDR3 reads CASSRDRFGDTQYF. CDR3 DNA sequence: TGTGCCAGCAGTCGGGACAGATTCGGCGATACGCAGTATTTT.

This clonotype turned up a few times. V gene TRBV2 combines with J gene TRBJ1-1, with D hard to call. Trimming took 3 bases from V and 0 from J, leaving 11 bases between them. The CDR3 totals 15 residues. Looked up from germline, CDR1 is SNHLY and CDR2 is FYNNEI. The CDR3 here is CASSDTTTLNTEAFF. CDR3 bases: TGTGCCAGCAGTGACACGACAACCTTGAACACTGAAGCTTTCTTT.